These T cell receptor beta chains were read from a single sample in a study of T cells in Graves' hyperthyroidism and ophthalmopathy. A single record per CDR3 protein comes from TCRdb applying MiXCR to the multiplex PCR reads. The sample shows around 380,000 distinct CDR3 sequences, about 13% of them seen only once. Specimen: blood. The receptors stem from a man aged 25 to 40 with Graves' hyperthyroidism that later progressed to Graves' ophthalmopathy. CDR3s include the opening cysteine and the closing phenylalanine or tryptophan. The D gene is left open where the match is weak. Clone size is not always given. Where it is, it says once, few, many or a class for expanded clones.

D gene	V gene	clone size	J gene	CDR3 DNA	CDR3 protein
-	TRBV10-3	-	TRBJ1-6	TGTGCCATCAGTGAGTCGGGAACACCCCTCCACTTT	CAISESGTPLHF
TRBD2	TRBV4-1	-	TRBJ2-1	TGCGCCAGCAGCCAGGAACCGGGACTAGGGGACAATGAGCAGTTCTTC	CASSQEPGLGDNEQFF
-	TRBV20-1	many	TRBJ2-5	TGCAGTGCTCCCCGGGCAGGGTACCAAGAGACCCAGTACTTC	CSAPRAGYQETQYF
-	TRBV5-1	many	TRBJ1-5	TGCGCCAGCAGCCCGGTGGCGGGTCATCAGCCCCAGCATTTT	CASSPVAGHQPQHF
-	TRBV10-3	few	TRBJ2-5	TGTGCCATCAGTGAGGAGATCCAAGAGACCCAGTACTTC	CAISEEIQETQYF
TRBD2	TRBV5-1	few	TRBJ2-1	TGCGCCAGCAGCTTGGGCCTCCAGCGGGGGGGCGGGAGGAATGAGCAGTTCTTC	CASSLGLQRGGGRNEQFF
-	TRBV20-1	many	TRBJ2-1	TGCAGTGCTAGAGATCTCGCGAGGAACTACAATGAGCAGTTCTTC	CSARDLARNYNEQFF
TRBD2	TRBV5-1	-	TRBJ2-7	TGCGCCAGCAGCTTGGATCCAAGGGGAGAGGGAGGGTCCTACGAGCAGTACTTC	CASSLDPRGEGGSYEQYF
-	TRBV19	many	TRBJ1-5	TGTGCCAGTAGTGTACAGGGAGGAAGCAATCAGCCCCAGCATTTT	CASSVQGGSNQPQHF
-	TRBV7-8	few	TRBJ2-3	TGTGCCAGCGGAGAAGCGGCTAGCACAAATACGCAGTATTTT	CASGEAASTNTQYF
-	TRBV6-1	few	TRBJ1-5	TGTGCCAGCAGACTAGGACAGTTGAGCAATCAGCCCCAGCATTTT	CASRLGQLSNQPQHF
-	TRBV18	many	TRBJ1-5	TGTGCCAGCTCACGGTGGAGCAATCAGCCCCAGCATTTT	CASSRWSNQPQHF
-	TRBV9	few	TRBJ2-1	TGTGCCAGCAGCGTAGCCAGGGGCGCGGGGACGAGCAATGAGCAGTTCTTC	CASSVARGAGTSNEQFF
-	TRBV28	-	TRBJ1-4	TGTGCCAGCACCGGGCGTGGGACATCATATGAAAAACTGTTTTTT	CASTGRGTSYEKLFF
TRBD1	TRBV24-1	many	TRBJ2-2	TGTGCCACCAGTGATGGGGACAGGGAATGGACCGGGGAGCTGTTTTTT	CATSDGDREWTGELFF
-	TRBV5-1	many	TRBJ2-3	TGCGCCAGCAGCTTGGTTTTAGCTAGCACAGATACGCAGTATTTT	CASSLVLASTDTQYF
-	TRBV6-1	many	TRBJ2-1	TGTGCCAGCACCTCGCCCCAGGGGAGCTCCTACAATGAGCAGTTCTTC	CASTSPQGSSYNEQFF
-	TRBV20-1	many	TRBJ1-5	TGCAGTGCTAGCGGGAGGAGCCGGGGCAATCAGCCCCAGCATTTT	CSASGRSRGNQPQHF
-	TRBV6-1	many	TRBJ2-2	TGTGCCAGCAGTTACCGGACATCGAACACCGGGGAGCTGTTTTTT	CASSYRTSNTGELFF
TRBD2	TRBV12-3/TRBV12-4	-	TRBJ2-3	TGTGCCAGCAGTCCACGTTTGCGGGGGGGGTGGGATACGCAGTATTTT	CASSPRLRGGWDTQYF
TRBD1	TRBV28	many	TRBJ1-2	TGTGCCAGCAGTTCCCGGACAGGGGGCTGGGATGGCTACACCTTC	CASSSRTGGWDGYTF
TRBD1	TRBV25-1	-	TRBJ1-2	TGTGCCAGCAGTCAAGCGGGGACAGCCTATGGCTACACCTTC	CASSQAGTAYGYTF
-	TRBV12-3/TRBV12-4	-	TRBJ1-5	TGTGCCAGCAGTACCCGACAGTTAAATCAGCCCCAGCATTTT	CASSTRQLNQPQHF
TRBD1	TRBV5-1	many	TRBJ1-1	TGCGCCAGCAGCTACCGACAGGGGAACACTGAAGCTTTCTTT	CASSYRQGNTEAFF
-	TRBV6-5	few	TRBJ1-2	TGTGCCAGCAGGTACGAGGGAGGCTCCAACTATGGCTACACCTTC	CASRYEGGSNYGYTF
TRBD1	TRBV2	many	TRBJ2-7	TGTGCCAGCCTCCTGGACAGGGGGGCGGCGTACTTC	CASLLDRGAAYF
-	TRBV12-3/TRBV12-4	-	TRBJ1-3	TGTGCCAGCAGTTTTGGACATCTCTCTGGAAACACCGTATATTTT	CASSFGHLSGNTVYF
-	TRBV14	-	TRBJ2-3	TGTGCCAGCAGCCAAGTCACCACAGATACGCAGTATTTT	CASSQVTTDTQYF
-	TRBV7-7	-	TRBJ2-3	TGTGCCAGCAGCTTAGGAGTTGGATTAGGAGATACGCAGTATTTT	CASSLGVGLGDTQYF
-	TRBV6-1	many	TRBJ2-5	TGTGCCAGCAGTGAAGGCCTTGCAGGAGCGGGTGGGACCCAGTACTTC	CASSEGLAGAGGTQYF
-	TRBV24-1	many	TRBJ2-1	TGTGCCACCAGTCCCGGGGACCGGGCGGGTGAGCAGTTCTTC	CATSPGDRAGEQFF
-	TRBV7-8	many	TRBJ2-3	TGTGCCAGCAGCTTGGAGGTTTTCACAGATACGCAGTATTTT	CASSLEVFTDTQYF
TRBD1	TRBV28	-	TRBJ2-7	TGTGCCAGCAGTTTATCTGGGACAGGGGAACGCGAGCAGTACTTC	CASSLSGTGEREQYF
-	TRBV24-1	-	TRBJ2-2	TGTGCCACCAGTGATTTAGGGGGACGGGGCACCGGGGAGCTGTTTTTT	CATSDLGGRGTGELFF
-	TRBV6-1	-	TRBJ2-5	TGTGCCAGCCGAGGCCACCACGCCAAACAAGAGACCCAGTACTTC	CASRGHHAKQETQYF
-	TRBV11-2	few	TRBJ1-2	TGTGCCAGCAGCTTTGCGGACGGTAACTATGGCTACACCTTC	CASSFADGNYGYTF
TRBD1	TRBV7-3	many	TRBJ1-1	TGTGCCAGCAGCTTATCCGGGACAGGGAACACTGAAGCTTTCTTT	CASSLSGTGNTEAFF
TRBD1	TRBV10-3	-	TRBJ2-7	TGTGCCGTCCGGGACAGCCCCTCCTACGAGCAGTACTTC	CAVRDSPSYEQYF
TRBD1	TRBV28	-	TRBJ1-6	TGTGCCAGCAGTTTATCCTGGACAGGGAGGTTTTCACCCCTCCACTTT	CASSLSWTGRFSPLHF
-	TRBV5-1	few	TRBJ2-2	TGCGCCAGCAGCTTGGAACCGTGGGCCGGGGAGCTGTTTTTT	CASSLEPWAGELFF
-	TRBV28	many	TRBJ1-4	TGTGCCAGCAGTGCCTCACAGGGACGCGGCGAAAAACTGTTTTTT	CASSASQGRGEKLFF
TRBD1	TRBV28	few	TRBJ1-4	TGTGCCAGCAGTCTCCGGGACAGGGGGAAACTCTGGGCTTCAACTAATGAAAAACTGTTTTTT	CASSLRDRGKLWASTNEKLFF
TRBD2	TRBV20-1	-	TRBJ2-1	TGCAGTGGCAGGAGCGGGAGGAGCTCCTACAATGAGCAGTTCTTC	CSGRSGRSSYNEQFF
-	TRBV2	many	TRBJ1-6	TGTGCCAGCAGTCAGGACGGGAGCTCCTATAATTCACCCCTCCACTTT	CASSQDGSSYNSPLHF
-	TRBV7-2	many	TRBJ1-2	TGTGCCAGCAGCTCCCCGGGGGTAGCAGAAGGCTACACCTTC	CASSSPGVAEGYTF
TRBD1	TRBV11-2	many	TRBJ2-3	TGTGCCAGCAGCCCTTGGGACAGCACCACAGATACGCAGTATTTT	CASSPWDSTTDTQYF
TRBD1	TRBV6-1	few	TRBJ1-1	TGTGCCAGCAGTGAATATCTCGGGACAGACAACACTGAAGCTTTCTTT	CASSEYLGTDNTEAFF
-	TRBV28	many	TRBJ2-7	TGTGCCAGCAGGGCGGAGGGTTCCGAGCAGTACTTC	CASRAEGSEQYF
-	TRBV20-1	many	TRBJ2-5	TGCAGTGCTATACCGGAGAATCAAGAGACCCAGTACTTC	CSAIPENQETQYF
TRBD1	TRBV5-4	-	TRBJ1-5	TGTGCCAGCACCATACAGGGGGCGAATCAGCCCCAGCATTTT	CASTIQGANQPQHF
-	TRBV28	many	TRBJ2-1	TGTGCCAGCAGGGGGCATACGACAGGTCTAACCTCCTACAATGAGCAGTTCTTC	CASRGHTTGLTSYNEQFF
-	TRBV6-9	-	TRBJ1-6	TGTGCCAGCAGTTCACGGCAAGATAATACACCCCTCCACTTT	CASSSRQDNTPLHF
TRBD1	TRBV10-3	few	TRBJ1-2	TGTGCCATCAGTGAGTTGGGGAGACAGGGAGGCTACACCTTC	CAISELGRQGGYTF
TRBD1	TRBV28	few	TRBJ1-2	TGTGCCAGCAGTTTCGAGGACAGGGAGGGAAATGGCTACACCTTC	CASSFEDREGNGYTF
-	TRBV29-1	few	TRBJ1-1	TGCAGCGTTGATCCTTGGACGGTTAACACTGAAGCTTTCTTT	CSVDPWTVNTEAFF
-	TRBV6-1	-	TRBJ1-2	TGTGCCAGCAGTGAAGCCTGGGGCAGGGCTGGCTACACCTTC	CASSEAWGRAGYTF
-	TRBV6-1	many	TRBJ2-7	TGTGCCAGCGGAATTCTGGGGGTCAACTACGAGCAGTACTTC	CASGILGVNYEQYF
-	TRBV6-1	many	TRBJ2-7	TGTGCCAGCACCTACGGTAGATTAGGCTACGAGCAGTACTTC	CASTYGRLGYEQYF